The 21 T cell receptor beta chains in this list originate from one sample, sequenced in a study of cytomegalovirus exposure and HLA in healthy donors. PCR amplification relied on 60 Vbeta primers (plus 13 Jbeta primers). Repertoires were generated with immunoSEQ multiplex PCR, while TCRdb's copy carries only in-frame clones and drops some. Of about 180,000 clones in the sample, around 81% were seen once. The sample taken for sequencing was PBMCs. Receptors originate from a woman aged 30 to 39 in good health and CMV-seronegative.

As to this clone: An end of the junction does not agree with germline; a read error may underlie this. The DNA of the CDR3 is TGTGCCAGCAGGCCCTTACAGATCTCTGGGGCCAACGGCCTGACTTTC. It encodes CASRPLQISGANGLTF. The chain has TRBV2 and TRBJ2-6; D perhaps matches TRBD1 (5 bases). CDR3 size: 16 residues. CDR1 and CDR2 (germline): SNHLY, FYNNEI.

The genes are TRBV28 and TRBJ1-1; 10 bases map to TRBD1. V was pared by 5 bases and J by 4 bases, with 7 bases of the junction left unmatched. The CDR3 consists of 15 residues. The V gene's germline CDR1 is MDHEN and CDR2 SYDVKM. The CDR3 region is CASSGSGQGITEAFF. The CDR3 DNA sequence: TGTGCCAGCAGTGGGTCGGGACAGGGGATCACTGAAGCTTTCTTT.

This clone was counted between two and nine times. V usage is TRBV5-4 and J usage is TRBJ1-3; TRBD1 matches at 9 bases. The V gene's germline CDR1 is SGHNT and CDR2 YYREEE (reference sequence). The CDR3 loop spans 16 amino acids. V lost 3 bases to trimming and J lost 1 base; unmatched junction nucleotides: 5. The CDR3 loop is CASSSRQGGSGNTIYF. The DNA of the CDR3 is TGTGCCAGCAGCTCTAGACAGGGGGGGTCTGGAAACACCATATATTTT.

The chain carries TRBV4-3 and TRBJ2-6; possible D gene TRBD2, 7 bases. V was clipped by 4 bases and J by 3 bases, with 16 bases between them. From germline, CDR1 is LGHNA and CDR2 YSLEER. The CDR3 is made up of 17 amino acids. The chain's CDR3 is CASSLQTGGLGANVLTF. The CDR3 nucleotides read TGCGCCAGCAGCCTCCAAACCGGGGGGCTTGGGGCCAACGTCCTGACTTTC.

The V call is TRBV18, the J call TRBJ1-1, with TRBD1 matching 7 bases. The CDR3 is 13 residues long. From germline, CDR1 is KGHSH and CDR2 LQKENI. After removal of 8 bases from V and 4 bases from J, the junction contained 7 bases not matched to a gene. The CDR3, as DNA: TGTGCCAGCCGCGACAGGGAGGCCACTGAAGCTTTCTTT. It specifies CASRDREATEAFF.

The chain joins TRBV7-6 to TRBJ2-5; D not certain. Germline CDR1 is SGHVS and CDR2 is FNYEAQ. V was cut by 6 bases and J by 2 bases, with 13 bases left in between. CDR3 length: 14 amino acids. The CDR3 bases are TGTGCCAGCAGTCATATCGGTAGTCAAGAGACCCAGTACTTC. Translated: CASSHIGSQETQYF.

This chain uses TRBV21-1 with TRBJ1-1; the tabulated D call, TRBD1, remains unverified against the DNA. TRBV21-1 is assigned pseudogene status. The CDR3 runs 21 residues. The CDR3 bases are TGTGCCAGCAACTTAATTCCGGGACAGGGCCCTTTGTTCGCTACGAACACTGAGGCTTTCTTT. This codes for CASNLIPGQGPLFATNTEAFF.

The rearrangement uses TRBV2 and TRBJ1-4; 8 positions match TRBD1. The J segment lost 7 bases and the V segment lost 6 bases, leaving 7 bases of the junction unmatched. The CDR3 is 14 amino acids. Germline values: CDR1 SNHLY, CDR2 FYNNEI. CDR3 sequence (DNA): TGTGCCAGCAGGACCTTAGGGACAGGTGAAAAACTGTTTTTT. It is translated as CASRTLGTGEKLFF.

This clone has just one count. V is TRBV7-2 and J is TRBJ1-5, with D maybe TRBD1 (5 bases). The CDR3 is made up of 15 amino acids. The V end was cut by 6 bases, the J end by 0 bases, with 12 bases between. From germline, CDR1 is SGHTA and CDR2 FQGNSA. CDR3 nucleotides: TGTGCCAGCAGTATTTACAGGTATAGCAATCAGCCCCAGCATTTT. Amino acid sequence: CASSIYRYSNQPQHF.

The DNA of the CDR3 is TGTGCCAGCAGCGGACAGGGGGCTCGCGAGCAGTACTTC. The encoded protein is CASSGQGAREQYF. The chain couples TRBV9 to TRBJ2-5, with TRBD1 identical over 10 bases. The J call is uncertain, as TRBJ2-7 better fits the DNA end. CDR1 and CDR2 (germline): SGDLS, YYNGEE. This CDR3 is built from 13 residues.

This clone occurred a few times. The chain couples TRBV2 to TRBJ1-6, with D possibly being TRBD1 (6 bases). Trimming cost V 6 bases and J 6 bases, with 12 bases left between them. Germline CDR1 reads SNHLY; CDR2 reads FYNNEI. The CDR3 is made up of 14 amino acids. The CDR3, as DNA: TGTGCCAGCAGCCTCGGACAGCTTAATTCACCCCTCCACTTT. Translating gives CASSLGQLNSPLHF.

This chain connects TRBV14 to TRBJ2-1; possibly TRBD1 for D (5 bases). The CDR3 covers 16 residues. V lost 0 bases and J lost 3, with 12 bases in between. The V gene's germline CDR1 is SGHDN and CDR2 FVKESK. CDR3 region: CASSQEFNRLYNEQFF. In nucleotides, the CDR3 is TGTGCCAGCAGCCAAGAATTTAACAGGCTCTACAATGAGCAGTTCTTC.

This CDR3 reads CASYRLASDANTGELFF. The CDR3 region has the DNA TGTGCCAGCTACCGACTAGCCTCGGACGCGAACACCGGGGAGCTGTTTTTT. The V call is TRBV27, the J call TRBJ2-2, with 7 bases identical to TRBD2. This CDR3 is built from 17 residues. The ends lost 8 bases at V and 0 bases at J; junction bases unmatched: 12. CDR1 MNHEY and CDR2 SMNVEV come from the germline V gene (reference sequence).

The chain uses TRBV7-9 and TRBJ1-3, with D maybe TRBD1 (5 bases). Germline values: CDR1 SEHNR, CDR2 FQNEAQ (reference sequence). CDR3 size: 18 residues. The V and J ends lost 0 bases and 1 base respectively, with 16 bases between them. CDR3 coding DNA: TGTGCCAGCAGCTTAGCCCCCGGTTCGACAGTTTCTGGAAACACCATATATTTT. Its protein product is CASSLAPGSTVSGNTIYF.

The chain uses TRBV9 and TRBJ1-2; D is uncertain. V was clipped by 3 bases and J by 4 bases, with 16 bases between them. CDR3 length: 15 amino acids. Germline V gene lookup returns CDR1 SGDLS and CDR2 YYNGEE. DNA for the CDR3: TGTGCCAGCAGCGAGATATCCGAGGAAGGCTATGGCTACACCTTC. Residues: CASSEISEEGYGYTF.

The chain is built from TRBV5-6 and TRBJ2-7; 10 nucleotides line up with TRBD2. Looked up from germline, CDR1 is SGHDT and CDR2 is YYEEEE. CDR3 size: 16 residues. V lost 0 bases and J lost 4; bases outside the gene matches: 7. The CDR3 here is CASSLEASGSRYEQYF. The CDR3, as DNA: TGTGCCAGCAGCTTGGAGGCTAGCGGGAGTCGGTACGAGCAGTACTTC.

The V gene is TRBV6-5, the J gene TRBJ2-5; 8 bases map to TRBD1. The CDR3 is 14 amino acids. Germline V lookup: CDR1 MNHEY, CDR2 SVGAGI. Trimming took 4 bases from V and 5 from J; bases not matched to a gene: 6. Here the CDR3 reads CASSFDRGSETQYF. The CDR3 coding sequence is TGTGCCAGCAGTTTCGACAGGGGTTCGGAGACCCAGTACTTC.

A few counts support this clone. This chain connects TRBV9 to TRBJ2-7, with D hard to call. The V end lost 2 bases, the J end lost 6 bases, and 9 bases lay between the germline ends. There are 12 residues in the CDR3. CDR1 and CDR2 from the germline V gene are SGDLS and YYNGEE. The CDR3 sequence: CASSVSGFEQYF. The CDR3 DNA reads TGTGCCAGCAGCGTTTCCGGGTTCGAGCAGTACTTC. Full variable domain (rest looked up from reference TRBV9 and TRBJ2-7): DSGVTQTPKHLITATGQRVTLRCSPRSGDLSVYWYQQSLDQGLQFLIQYYNGEERAKGNILERFSAQQFPDLHSELNLSSLELGDSALYFCASSVSGFEQYFGPGTRLTVT.

This chain joins TRBV7-2 and TRBJ1-3; D not resolved. Germline assignment: CDR1 SGHTA and CDR2 FQGNSA. Trimming took off 3 bases at V and 0 bases at J, with 9 bases between the two ends. CDR3 length: 15 residues. In DNA, the CDR3 is TGTGCCAGCAGCTTTTCACAGAGCTCTGGAAACACCATATATTTT. It encodes CASSFSQSSGNTIYF.

This clone showed up just a few times. The rearrangement joins TRBV4-2 to TRBJ2-7; 9 nucleotides agree with TRBD2. The CDR3 extends over 17 amino acids. Unmatched junction bases numbered 15, after V lost 2 bases and J lost 7 bases. In germline, CDR1 is LGHNA, CDR2 YNFKEQ. CDR3 sequence: CASSQKFGREGLGEQYF. Here the CDR3 DNA reads TGTGCCAGCAGCCAAAAGTTTGGGCGGGAGGGCTTAGGGGAGCAGTACTTC.

This clone appeared a single time. J is TRBJ2-7 and V is TRBV6-5; 8 positions match TRBD2. The CDR3 sequence is 14 residues long. V shed 2 bases and J 7 bases; nucleotides not matched to a gene: 7. Germline V gene lookup returns CDR1 MNHEY and CDR2 SVGAGI. As DNA, the CDR3 is TGTGCCAGCAGTTACACTTTAGCGGGGAGGGAGCAGTACTTC. Amino acid sequence: CASSYTLAGREQYF.